This T cell receptor beta chain was identified during a study of cytomegalovirus exposure and HLA in healthy donors. Primers: 60 Vbeta forward and 13 Jbeta reverse. Assay: immunoSEQ multiplex PCR; the TCRdb copy retains only in-frame clones and omits some. Of about 100,000 clones listed, approximately 82% were seen once; the top ten hold 1.2%. The receptor comes from a woman aged 18-29 years in good health and CMV-seronegative. The sequenced sample consisted of PBMCs.

The CDR3, as DNA: TGCGCCAGCAGCTTGAACTGGAGCGGAAACACCATATATTTT. Translation gives CASSLNWSGNTIYF. The J gene is TRBJ1-3, the V gene TRBV5-1; D is ambiguous. The germline V and J ends were trimmed by 1 base and 4 bases, with 9 bases remaining between them. The CDR3 consists of 14 residues. Germline loops: CDR1 SGHRS, CDR2 YFSETQ.